This TCR beta chain is drawn from a study of blood T cell repertoires in COVID-19. Study-level information: Acute-phase and convalescent COVID-19 samples originated in the United States, Italy and Spain.

In this sample, this clone turned up once. Authors' processing steps: It was from reference gene primer amplification that nucleated cell counts were estimated. Only in-frame clones appear in the TCRdb table, and some are missing; sequencing was by immunoSEQ multiplex PCR. The DNA was the basis for D and trimming; V, J and clone size are from that table. Here the sample spans around 260,000 clones, approximately 83% being singletons. Unmatched junction bases numbered 10, after V lost 3 bases and J lost 5 bases. Germline CDR1 SEHNR, CDR2 FQNEAQ (reference sequence). This CDR3 has 16 amino acids. Enrolled through a virtual design, the participants were between roughly 18 and 100 years of age and came from some 25 US areas. Recovered participants had two consecutive negative NP/OP PCR tests, healthcare professional clearance, or symptom resolution.

Sequenced: PBMCs or T cells enriched from blood (not recorded which). The V gene is TRBV7-9, the J gene TRBJ2-1, with 7 bases lining up with TRBD2. This clonotype was sampled from a woman aged 25 to 45 who had recovered from COVID-19. The CDR3 is CASSFLLREGHNEQFF. In nucleotides, the CDR3 is TGTGCCAGCAGCTTTCTTTTGAGGGAGGGCCACAATGAGCAGTTCTTC.